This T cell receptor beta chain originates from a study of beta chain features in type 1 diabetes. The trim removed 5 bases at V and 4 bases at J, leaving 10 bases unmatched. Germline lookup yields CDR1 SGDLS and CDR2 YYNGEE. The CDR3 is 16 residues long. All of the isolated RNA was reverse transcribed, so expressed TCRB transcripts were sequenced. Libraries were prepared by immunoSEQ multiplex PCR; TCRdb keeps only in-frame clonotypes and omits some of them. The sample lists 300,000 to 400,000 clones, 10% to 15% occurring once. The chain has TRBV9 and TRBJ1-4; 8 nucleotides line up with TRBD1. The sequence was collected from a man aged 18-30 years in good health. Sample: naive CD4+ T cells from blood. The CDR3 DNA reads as TGTGCCAGCAGTTTTGGACGGACAGGGCTTAATGAAAAACTGTTTTTT. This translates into CASSFGRTGLNEKLFF.